These 26 T cell receptor beta chains came from one sample sequenced in a study of shared clonotypes between healthy human individuals. Profiled with immunoSEQ multiplex PCR; TCRdb holds only in-frame clones, not every one. Of over 800,000 clones in the sample, almost 95% were seen once. Naive CD8 populations comprised CD45RO-negative cells positively selected for CCR7, excluding terminally differentiated effector memory CD45RA+ cells. The sequenced sample consisted of naive CD8+ T cells sorted from blood. The receptor source for this set is a man aged 25-40 years in good health.

The rearrangement joins TRBV10-3 to TRBJ2-5; no clear D gene. The CDR3 sequence is 15 residues long. Germline V gene sequence: CDR1 ENHRY, CDR2 SYGVKD. V lost 0 bases to trimming and J lost 5 bases, with 13 bases between them. In DNA, the CDR3 is TGTGCCATCAGTGAGTCGACGACAAGCGCGGAGACCCAGTACTTC. Protein: CAISESTTSAETQYF.

The chain links TRBV5-5 to TRBJ2-7; possible D gene TRBD1, 6 bases. The CDR3 runs to 14 residues. V shed 3 bases and J shed 1 base, with 11 bases lying between them. CDR1 SGHKS and CDR2 YYEKEE come from the germline V gene (reference sequence). This CDR3 reads CASSWLTGSYEQYF. The DNA for the CDR3 is TGTGCCAGCAGCTGGTTGACAGGATCCTACGAGCAGTACTTC.

This clone was detected only once. V and J are TRBV28 and TRBJ2-3; TRBD1 agrees at 7 bases. Trimming at V came to 1 base and at J to 3 bases, leaving 4 bases not matched to a gene. Per germline, CDR1 MDHEN and CDR2 SYDVKM. The CDR3 totals 15 residues. The CDR3 region is CASSLLGGATDTQYF. The CDR3 bases are TGTGCCAGCAGTTTATTAGGGGGCGCGACAGATACGCAGTATTTT.

V gene TRBV5-6 combines with J gene TRBJ2-5; weak D call: TRBD2 (6 bases). The CDR3 is made up of 15 amino acids. The V end was cut by 1 base, the J end by 5 bases, with 15 bases between. Germline-derived CDR1 and CDR2 are SGHDT and YYEEEE. The CDR3 sequence is CASSLSVRRGETQYF. CDR3 nucleotides: TGTGCCAGCAGCTTGTCGGTTCGACGGGGGGAGACCCAGTACTTC. Combining the CDR3 with reference TRBV5-6 and TRBJ2-5 gives the whole variable domain DAGVTQSPTHLIKTRGQQVTLRCSPKSGHDTVSWYQQALGQGPQFIFQYYEEEERQRGNFPDRFSGHQFPNYSSELNVNALLLGDSALYLCASSLSVRRGETQYFGPGTRLLVL.

This clone was seen once. The chain recombines TRBV7-8 with TRBJ2-7; 7 positions match TRBD1. This CDR3 region has 14 residues. Trimming took 0 bases from V and 5 from J; bases not matched to a gene: 4. The V gene's germline CDR1 is SGHVS and CDR2 FQNEAQ. The CDR3 sequence: CASSLAVTGHEQYF. In DNA form, the CDR3 reads TGTGCCAGCAGCTTAGCCGTGACAGGGCACGAGCAGTACTTC.

The CDR3 DNA sequence: TGTGCCAGCAGCCACTCACGGGGTATTGGGCAGTACTTC. Its translation is CASSHSRGIGQYF. The chain links TRBV27 to TRBJ2-7, with TRBD2 as a possible D gene (5 bases). CDR1 and CDR2 from the germline V gene are MNHEY and SMNVEV (reference sequence). The V gene lost 6 bases and the J gene lost 9 bases, with 18 bases spanning the gap. The CDR3 sequence is 13 residues long.

V and J are TRBV21-1 and TRBJ2-3. TRBV21-1 is recorded as a pseudogene. There are 17 residues in the CDR3. CDR3: CASSKVKSKISTDTQYF. As DNA, the CDR3 is TGTGCCAGCAGCAAAGTAAAAAGTAAAATTAGCACAGATACGCAGTATTTT.

CDR3 sequence reads: CAISETGDGYGYTF. The CDR3 coding sequence is TGTGCCATCAGTGAGACGGGGGATGGGTATGGCTACACCTTC. This rearrangement joins TRBV10-3 to TRBJ1-2; a weak D match, TRBD1 (5 bases). V was trimmed by 2 bases and J by 5 bases, leaving 12 bases between them. Germline V gene lookup returns CDR1 ENHRY and CDR2 SYGVKD. The CDR3 extends over 14 amino acids.

V is TRBV7-2 and J is TRBJ2-5; weak D call: TRBD1 (5 bases). V was cut by 5 bases and J by 1 base, with 14 bases left in between. The germline CDR1 and CDR2 sequences are SGHTA and FQGNSA. The CDR3 extends over 15 amino acids. CDR3: CASSGPTEFQETQYF. The CDR3 bases are TGTGCCAGCAGCGGCCCGACAGAATTCCAAGAGACCCAGTACTTC.

The chain has TRBV28 and TRBJ2-4; perhaps D is TRBD1 or TRBD2 (5 bases each). V dropped 2 bases and J dropped 4 bases, with 15 bases sitting between them. This CDR3 is built from 16 residues. CDR1 and CDR2 (germline): MDHEN, SYDVKM. The CDR3 nucleotides are TGTGCCAGCAGTTTACCCCCTCGGGGCACAAAAAACATTCAGTACTTC. Translating it yields CASSLPPRGTKNIQYF.

The rearrangement uses TRBV19 and TRBJ1-1; 7 bases map to TRBD1. V was clipped by 1 base and J by 0 bases; unmatched bases: 14. The CDR3 extends over 19 amino acids. Germline CDR1 and CDR2: LNHDA and SQIVND (reference sequence). The CDR3 is CASSIAPEMAGGMNTEAFF. CDR3 in DNA: TGTGCCAGTAGTATAGCCCCGGAAATGGCAGGGGGGATGAACACTGAAGCTTTCTTT.

The chain links TRBV10-2 to TRBJ2-1; 7 bases are a match to TRBD2. This CDR3 is 13 amino acids long. CDR1 is WSHSY, CDR2 SAAADI, per germline. Unmatched junction bases numbered 9, after V lost 6 bases and J lost 10 bases. CDR3: CASSLGAGDEQFF. CDR3 DNA sequence: TGCGCCAGCAGCCTAGGGGCGGGAGACGAGCAGTTCTTC.

A single count supports this clone. The chain combines TRBV6-5 with TRBJ2-2; TRBD1 matches at 8 bases. The J segment lost 7 bases and the V segment lost 8 bases, leaving 9 bases of the junction unmatched. Germline V gene sequence: CDR1 MNHEY, CDR2 SVGAGI. The CDR3 contains 14 residues. This chain's CDR3 is CASATGGIGGELFF. The CDR3 nucleotides are TGTGCCAGCGCAACAGGGGGGATTGGCGGGGAGCTGTTTTTT.

The chain recombines TRBV11-2 with TRBJ1-2; perhaps TRBD1 as D (5 bases). The V gene's germline CDR1 is SGHAT and CDR2 FQNNGV. The V gene lost 6 bases and the J gene lost 0 bases, with 8 bases spanning the gap. This CDR3 region has 13 residues. The DNA for the CDR3 is TGTGCCAGCAGTGACAGTGCTAACTATGGCTACACCTTC. This codes for CASSDSANYGYTF.

This chain joins TRBV28 and TRBJ1-5; D gene unclear. V was cut by 3 bases and J by 0 bases, with 9 bases left in between. CDR3 size: 15 residues. The germline gives CDR1 MDHEN, CDR2 SYDVKM. The CDR3 coding sequence is TGTGCCAGCAGTTTTCGGGGAGTTAGCAATCAGCCCCAGCATTTT. Amino acids: CASSFRGVSNQPQHF.

The chain uses TRBV29-1 and TRBJ1-2; 9 bases map to TRBD1. Germline V lookup: CDR1 SQVTM, CDR2 ANQGSEA. The CDR3 sequence is 14 residues long. V shed 0 bases, J shed 2 bases, and the junction held 1 base outside the gene matches. The CDR3 DNA is TGCAGCGTTGAAGACGGGACAGGGAACTATGGCTACACCTTC. Amino acids: CSVEDGTGNYGYTF.

The chain is built from TRBV6-1 and TRBJ2-1; 10 bases map to TRBD2. Germline V gives CDR1 MNHNS, CDR2 SASEGT. Trimming took 5 bases from V and 0 from J; bases not matched to a gene: 7. CDR3 length equals 17 residues. In DNA, the CDR3 is TGTGCCAGCAGTCAAGGACTAGCGGAAAGCTCCTACAATGAGCAGTTCTTC. It translates to CASSQGLAESSYNEQFF.

The chain couples TRBV11-2 to TRBJ2-2; D perhaps matches TRBD1 (5 bases). CDR3 length equals 15 residues. V shed 2 bases and J shed 0 bases, with 7 bases lying between them. Germline CDR1 and CDR2: SGHAT and FQNNGV. The CDR3 nucleotides are TGTGCCAGCAGCTTAACAGGCCCGAACACCGGGGAGCTGTTTTTT. The encoded protein is CASSLTGPNTGELFF.

The chain is built from TRBV6-1 and TRBJ2-7; the D is unclear. From germline, CDR1 is MNHNS and CDR2 SASEGT. The CDR3 runs to 14 residues. Trimming cost V 4 bases and J 6 bases, with 16 bases left between them. This CDR3 is CASSGQASLSEQYF. CDR3 nucleotide sequence: TGTGCCAGCAGTGGCCAGGCTTCTCTCTCCGAGCAGTACTTC.

This clone is a singleton in its sample. V and J are TRBV29-1 and TRBJ2-7; 7 bases align to TRBD2. The trim removed 7 bases at V and 3 bases at J, leaving 9 bases unmatched. There are 13 residues in the CDR3. Looked up from germline, CDR1 is SQVTM and CDR2 is ANQGSEA. For the CDR3, the DNA is TGCAGCGCTCTTGGACTAGATGGCTACGAGCAGTACTTC. It yields the protein CSALGLDGYEQYF.

The chain employs TRBV10-3 and TRBJ1-1; D may be TRBD1 (5 bases). The V end was cut by 5 bases, the J end by 0 bases, with 16 bases between. The CDR3 is 16 residues long. Germline values: CDR1 ENHRY, CDR2 SYGVKD. CDR3: CAISLSRDGLNTEAFF. The CDR3 DNA reads TGTGCCATCAGTCTCAGCAGGGATGGTTTGAACACTGAAGCTTTCTTT.

The rearrangement joins TRBV4-1 to TRBJ2-5; TRBD1 agrees at 7 bases. This CDR3 comprises 16 residues. CDR1 and CDR2 from the germline V gene are MGHRA and YSYEKL. V was pared by 4 bases and J by 2 bases, with 10 bases of the junction left unmatched. CDR3 sequence reads: CASSPYGTVYQETQYF. The CDR3 DNA sequence: TGCGCCAGCAGCCCCTATGGGACAGTTTATCAAGAGACCCAGTACTTC.

The V call is TRBV11-2, the J call TRBJ2-1, with 11 bases aligning to TRBD1. The CDR3 is made up of 16 amino acids. The V segment lost 5 bases and the J segment 0 bases; nucleotides outside the gene matches: 3. From germline, CDR1 is SGHAT and CDR2 FQNNGV. Here the CDR3 DNA reads TGTGCCAGCAGCACGGGACAGGGGGACTCCTACAATGAGCAGTTCTTC. The encoded protein is CASSTGQGDSYNEQFF.

The rearrangement joins TRBV12-2 to TRBJ2-4; the table's D gene call, TRBD2, was not cross checked with the DNA. TRBV12-2 is a listed pseudogene. The CDR3 spans 18 residues. CDR3 residues: CASRFPLGGRRSKNIQYF. CDR3 nucleotides: TGTGCAAGTCGCTTCCCGTTGGGAGGGAGAAGATCCAAAAACATTCAGTACTTC.

The chain has TRBV5-6 and TRBJ2-2; D may be TRBD2 (5 bases). With 4 bases removed from V and 6 bases from J, the gap between germline ends came to 16 bases. Germline values: CDR1 SGHDT, CDR2 YYEEEE. CDR3 size: 15 residues. CDR3 loop: CASSAGNFASGELFF. CDR3 DNA: TGTGCCAGCAGCGCCGGGAATTTTGCCTCCGGGGAGCTGTTTTTT.

The chain is built from TRBV15 and TRBJ2-3; TRBD2 matches 12 bases. The CDR3 is 19 residues long. J was trimmed by 2 bases and V by 1 base; bases with no gene match: 10. Germline-derived CDR1 and CDR2 are LNHNV and YYDKDF (reference sequence). In DNA, the CDR3 is TGTGCCACCAGCAGAGGGGCTATAGGACTAGCGGGGTCCACAGATACGCAGTATTTT. It is translated as CATSRGAIGLAGSTDTQYF.